Following are 27 T cell receptor beta chains from one sample sequenced in a study of molecular identifiers for immune sequencing clone quantification. MiXCR, applied by TCRdb to the PCR reads, yields one record per CDR3 protein. The sample gives over 600,000 distinct CDR3 sequences, nearly 20% of which show up once; 0.7% to 1% is in the top ten. Sequencing input: naive CD8+ T cells from blood, with Jurkat cell RNA spiked in. The subset is: FACS-sorted CD8+CD4-CCR7+CD45RA+ naive T cells. The receptors stem from a human donor in good health. Some libraries in this study had Jurkat cell RNA spiked in.

This clonotype came up many times. The rearrangement uses TRBV7-6 and TRBJ2-7; D gene unclear. Deletions cut 6 bases from V and 0 bases from J, with 12 bases between. Germline values: CDR1 SGHVS, CDR2 FNYEAQ. The CDR3 consists of 14 residues. The CDR3 DNA sequence: TGTGCCAGCAGTCCCCCCCGGAGCTCCTACGAGCAGTACTTC. This translates into CASSPPRSSYEQYF. The variable domain in full, completed from reference TRBV7-6 and TRBJ2-7, reads GAGVSQSPRYKVTKRGQDVALRCDPISGHVSLYWYRQALGQGPEFLTYFNYEAQQDKSGLPNDRFSAERPEGSISTLTIQRTEQRDSAMYRCASSPPRSSYEQYFGPGTRLTVT.

This clonotype has a count of ten or more. For the CDR3, the DNA is TGTGCCAGCAGTTTCTTCAGGGAGACCAATGAGCAGTTCTTC. This translates into CASSFFRETNEQFF. V usage is TRBV28 and J usage is TRBJ2-1; either TRBD1 or TRBD2 may fit D (5 bases each). Germline V CDR1 and CDR2: MDHEN, SYDVKM. V shed 3 bases and J shed 6 bases, with 12 bases lying between them. The CDR3 length is 14 residues. Drawing the rest from reference TRBV28 and TRBJ2-1, the complete variable domain is DVKVTQSSRYLVKRTGEKVFLECVQDMDHENMFWYRQDPGLGLRLIYFSYDVKMKEKGDIPEGYSVSREKKERFSLILESASTNQTSMYLCASSFFRETNEQFFGPGTRLTVL.

The chain links TRBV27 to TRBJ2-3, with 9 bases fitting TRBD2. The germline gives CDR1 MNHEY, CDR2 SMNVEV (reference sequence). This CDR3 comprises 17 residues. Trimming removed 3 bases from V and 1 base from J; junction bases left unmatched: 8. In nucleotides, the CDR3 is TGTGCCAGCAGTTTTTTAGGTCTAGCGGGGCGCACAGATACGCAGTATTTT. Amino acid sequence: CASSFLGLAGRTDTQYF.

The chain employs TRBV19 and TRBJ1-5, with D uncertain. The V end was cut by 5 bases, the J end by 3 bases, with 5 bases between. The CDR3 extends over 12 amino acids. From germline, CDR1 is LNHDA and CDR2 SQIVND (reference sequence). The CDR3 here is CASSLNNQPQHF. The CDR3 coding sequence is TGTGCCAGTAGTCTGAACAATCAGCCCCAGCATTTT.

This clonotype was picked up many times. The DNA of the CDR3 is TGTGCCAGCAGCCCCCAGAGCGGGAGCTCCTACGAGCAGTACTTC. Residues: CASSPQSGSSYEQYF. This sequence joins TRBV9 and TRBJ2-7, with 8 nucleotides matching TRBD2. The CDR3 contains 15 residues. Losses at the gene ends were 4 bases for V and 0 bases for J; bases not matched to a gene: 6. In germline, CDR1 is SGDLS, CDR2 YYNGEE.

The sample holds many counts of this clonotype. The chain links TRBV4-3 to TRBJ2-3; 10 bases are a match to TRBD2. The V segment lost 2 bases and the J segment 0 bases; nucleotides outside the gene matches: 8. This CDR3 spans 18 amino acids. Per the germline V gene, CDR1 is LGHNA and CDR2 is YSLEER. The CDR3 region has the DNA TGCGCCAGCAGCCAATTCATCGGACTAGCGGTTAGCACAGATACGCAGTATTTT. This translates into CASSQFIGLAVSTDTQYF.

At least ten counts were recorded for this clonotype. The CDR3 sequence: CSARDPRYTQYF. The DNA of the CDR3 is TGCAGTGCTAGAGATCCCCGATATACGCAGTATTTT. This chain joins TRBV20-1 and TRBJ2-3; D gene uncertain. The V end lost 0 bases, the J end lost 7 bases, and 8 bases lay between the germline ends. Germline V CDR1 and CDR2: DFQATT, SNEGSKA (reference sequence). The CDR3 totals 12 residues.

This clonotype was found a few times. The chain uses TRBV13 and TRBJ2-5; D may match TRBD1 or TRBD2 (5 bases each). CDR1 PRHDT and CDR2 FYEKMQ come from the germline V gene (reference sequence). The V end lost 0 bases, the J end lost 4 bases, and 12 bases lay between the germline ends. The CDR3 spans 15 residues. The CDR3: CASSLGQGGGETQYF. CDR3 DNA sequence: TGTGCCAGCAGCTTAGGCCAGGGTGGAGGAGAGACCCAGTACTTC.

To note about this clonotype: This clone may be a read error of a much larger clone one base away. The genes are TRBV9 and TRBJ2-2; D perhaps matches TRBD1 (6 bases). Deletions cut 0 bases from V and 0 bases from J, with 9 bases between. Per the germline V gene, CDR1 is SGDLS and CDR2 is YYNGEE. The CDR3 is 16 residues long. The CDR3 region is CASSVDDRSNTGELFF. The CDR3 DNA follows: TGTGCCAGCAGCGTAGACGACAGGTCGAACACCGGGGAGCTGTTTTTT.

The chain links TRBV19 to TRBJ2-3; 8 bases line up with TRBD2. The CDR3 sequence is 16 residues long. CDR1 is LNHDA, CDR2 SQIVND, per germline (reference sequence). The J segment lost 8 bases and the V segment lost 5 bases, leaving 15 bases of the junction unmatched. CDR3 protein: CASSWGSGTGPGTQYF. CDR3 DNA sequence: TGTGCCAGTAGTTGGGGTAGCGGGACGGGGCCAGGTACGCAGTATTTT. Variable domain in full (rest from reference TRBV19 and TRBJ2-3): DGGITQSPKYLFRKEGQNVTLSCEQNLNHDAMYWYRQDPGQGLRLIYYSQIVNDFQKGDIAEGYSVSREKKESFPLTVTSAQKNPTAFYLCASSWGSGTGPGTQYFGPGTRLTVL.

This clonotype was counted a single time. A much bigger clone sits one base away, suggesting this may be a read error. V gene TRBV28 combines with J gene TRBJ2-3, with D possibly TRBD2 on 6 matching bases. Per the germline V gene, CDR1 is MDHEN and CDR2 is SYDVKM. The CDR3 loop spans 15 amino acids. CDR3 sequence reads: CACSLSRGRTDTQYF. As DNA, the CDR3 is TGTGCCTGCAGTTTATCGCGGGGCCGCACAGATACGCAGTATTTT.

This clonotype was seen only a few times. A much larger clone lies a single base off, so this may be a read error. V usage is TRBV6-2 or TRBV6-3 and J usage is TRBJ2-2; D may be TRBD2 (5 bases). CDR3 length: 14 amino acids. In germline, CDR1 is MNHEY, CDR2 SVGEGT. CDR3 loop: CATQERWITGELVF. CDR3 nucleotide sequence: TGTGCCACCCAAGAGCGGTGGATCACCGGGGAGCTGGTTTTT.

This clonotype showed up just a few times. The chain recombines TRBV6-5 with TRBJ2-7; D is uncertain. The V gene lost 7 bases and the J gene lost 6 bases, with 19 bases spanning the gap. Germline values: CDR1 MNHEY, CDR2 SVGAGI. This CDR3 region has 14 residues. The CDR3 DNA follows: TGTGCCAGCACCGAAAGTCTTACTTCTGGCGAGCAGTACTTC. Translated, it gives CASTESLTSGEQYF.

V gene TRBV4-3 combines with J gene TRBJ2-1; D gene unclear. There are 18 residues in the CDR3. Between the trimmed V and J ends, which lost 0 bases and 0 bases, there was a span of 15 bases. Germline V gene sequence: CDR1 LGHNA, CDR2 YSLEER. In DNA form, the CDR3 reads TGCGCCAGCAGCCAAGATAGGACGGACCGGAGCTCCTACAATGAGCAGTTCTTC. Residues: CASSQDRTDRSSYNEQFF.

This clonotype was detected ten times or more. The chain recombines TRBV19 with TRBJ2-3; D call uncertain. The germline V gene has CDR1 LNHDA and CDR2 SQIVND (reference sequence). The V end was cut by 5 bases, the J end by 2 bases, with 14 bases between. This CDR3 spans 15 amino acids. The CDR3: CASSASAVLTDTQYF. The CDR3 DNA follows: TGTGCCAGTAGTGCCTCTGCGGTACTCACAGATACGCAGTATTTT.

Ten or more counts support this clonotype. The chain uses TRBV2 and TRBJ2-3; 14 nucleotides align to TRBD2. Germline V CDR1 and CDR2: SNHLY, FYNNEI. CDR3 length: 17 residues. Losses at the gene ends were 7 bases for V and 4 bases for J; bases not matched to a gene: 10. This CDR3 reads CASMRTSGRLDPDTQYF. The CDR3 DNA reads as TGTGCCAGCATGAGGACTAGCGGGAGGCTGGATCCAGATACGCAGTATTTT.

The chain employs TRBV7-9 and TRBJ2-1; 8 bases agree with TRBD2. The trim removed 5 bases at V and 12 bases at J, leaving 15 bases unmatched. Germline-derived CDR1 and CDR2 are SEHNR and FQNEAQ (reference sequence). The CDR3 sequence is 15 residues long. CDR3 sequence (DNA): TGTGCCAGCAGCCACCCCGCCAATCCCCTAGCGGGGCAGTTCTTC. This gives the protein CASSHPANPLAGQFF.

In its sample, this clonotype was seen a few times. A much larger clone lies a single base off, so this may be a read error. Without the conserved terminal phenylalanine or tryptophan, this CDR3 likely stems from a read error. The chain uses TRBV12-3 or TRBV12-4 and TRBJ2-7, with D perhaps matching TRBD2 (5 bases). The CDR3 has 16 amino acids. The V end was cut by 6 bases, the J end by 6 bases, with 24 bases between. This CDR3 is CASSQPATTEGTEQYS. CDR3 sequence (DNA): TGTGCCAGCAGCCAACCGGCGACCACAGAGGGTACCGAGCAGTACTCC.

This clonotype was counted at least ten times. CDR3 sequence reads: CASSYWASGYSTDTQYF. The DNA for the CDR3 is TGTGCCAGCAGTTACTGGGCTAGCGGTTATAGCACAGATACGCAGTATTTT. The rearrangement joins TRBV6-2 or TRBV6-3 to TRBJ2-3; 7 bases map to TRBD2. After removal of 1 base from V and 0 bases from J, the junction contained 7 bases not matched to a gene. Germline V gives CDR1 MNHEY, CDR2 SVGEGT. CDR3 length: 17 amino acids.

The chain uses TRBV5-6 and TRBJ2-1; the D gene is possibly TRBD1 (5 bases). This CDR3 has 15 amino acids. Trimming shortened V by 0 bases and J by 2 bases, and 9 bases separated the two germline ends. Germline V CDR1 and CDR2: SGHDT, YYEEEE. CDR3 amino acids: CASSLETVAYNEQFF. CDR3 in DNA: TGTGCCAGCAGCTTGGAGACAGTCGCCTACAATGAGCAGTTCTTC.

This clonotype has a count of ten or more. This rearrangement joins TRBV5-1 to TRBJ1-4, with a weak D call TRBD1 (5 bases). CDR1 and CDR2 (germline): SGHRS, YFSETQ. The V and J ends lost 4 bases and 3 bases respectively, with 13 bases between them. CDR3 length: 15 amino acids. The CDR3: CASSGTGASNEKLFF. Here the CDR3 DNA reads TGCGCCAGCAGCGGAACCGGGGCCTCTAATGAAAAACTGTTTTTT.

This clonotype was seen repeatedly, ten times or more. The V gene is TRBV5-5, the J gene TRBJ2-6; no firm D call. CDR3 length equals 15 residues. With 0 bases removed from V and 3 bases from J, the gap between germline ends came to 7 bases. CDR1 SGHKS and CDR2 YYEKEE come from the germline V gene (reference sequence). CDR3 protein: CASSLAESGANVLTF. The DNA of the CDR3 is TGTGCCAGCAGCTTGGCCGAAAGTGGGGCCAACGTCCTGACTTTC.

The sample holds many counts of this clonotype. The rearrangement links TRBV7-9 to TRBJ2-3; no clear D gene. V shed 5 bases and J shed 2 bases, with 17 bases lying between them. Germline values: CDR1 SEHNR, CDR2 FQNEAQ (reference sequence). The CDR3 runs 16 residues. CDR3: CASSPATGLNTDTQYF. The CDR3 bases are TGTGCCAGCAGCCCAGCTACCGGTCTAAACACAGATACGCAGTATTTT.

The rearrangement joins TRBV7-9 to TRBJ2-7; D is unresolved. Germline assignment: CDR1 SEHNR and CDR2 FQNEAQ (reference sequence). The CDR3 extends over 13 amino acids. Trimming cost V 4 bases and J 7 bases, with 14 bases left between them. As DNA, the CDR3 is TGTGCCAGCAGCTCAAATTACGGTGTTGAGCAGTACTTC. It translates to CASSSNYGVEQYF. The full variable domain, with the rest looked up from reference TRBV7-9 and TRBJ2-7, is DTGVSQNPRHKITKRGQNVTFRCDPISEHNRLYWYRQTLGQGPEFLTYFQNEAQLEKSRLLSDRFSAERPKGSFSTLEIQRTEQGDSAMYLCASSSNYGVEQYFGPGTRLTVT.

The gene calls are TRBV27 and TRBJ1-2; TRBD1 agrees at 8 bases. V trimming: 3 bases; J trimming: 8 bases; junction bases outside the gene matches: 5. The CDR3 loop spans 13 amino acids. Per the germline V gene, CDR1 is MNHEY and CDR2 is SMNVEV (reference sequence). DNA for the CDR3: TGTGCCAGCAGTTTCTCACAGGGGGGCGGCTACACCTTC. Translated, it gives CASSFSQGGGYTF.

This clonotype was counted many times. The V gene is TRBV29-1, the J gene TRBJ2-7; TRBD1 might be the D (5 bases). Deletions cut 4 bases from V and 4 bases from J, with 14 bases between. CDR3 length equals 13 residues. Germline V CDR1 and CDR2: SQVTM, ANQGSEA. As DNA, the CDR3 is TGCAGCGTTGTATCGGCAGGGCGTTACGAGCAGTACTTC. Its protein is CSVVSAGRYEQYF.

This clonotype was observed many times. The rearrangement joins TRBV28 to TRBJ2-1; 10 bases fit TRBD2. The germline V gene encodes CDR1 MDHEN and CDR2 SYDVKM. CDR3 length: 16 residues. With V trimmed by 4 bases and J by 0 bases, 3 bases remained unmatched. As DNA, the CDR3 is TGTGCCAGCAGTTGGACTAGCGGCCCCTCCTACAATGAGCAGTTCTTC. This gives the protein CASSWTSGPSYNEQFF. Using reference TRBV28 and TRBJ2-1 for the parts outside the CDR3, the full variable domain is DVKVTQSSRYLVKRTGEKVFLECVQDMDHENMFWYRQDPGLGLRLIYFSYDVKMKEKGDIPEGYSVSREKKERFSLILESASTNQTSMYLCASSWTSGPSYNEQFFGPGTRLTVL.